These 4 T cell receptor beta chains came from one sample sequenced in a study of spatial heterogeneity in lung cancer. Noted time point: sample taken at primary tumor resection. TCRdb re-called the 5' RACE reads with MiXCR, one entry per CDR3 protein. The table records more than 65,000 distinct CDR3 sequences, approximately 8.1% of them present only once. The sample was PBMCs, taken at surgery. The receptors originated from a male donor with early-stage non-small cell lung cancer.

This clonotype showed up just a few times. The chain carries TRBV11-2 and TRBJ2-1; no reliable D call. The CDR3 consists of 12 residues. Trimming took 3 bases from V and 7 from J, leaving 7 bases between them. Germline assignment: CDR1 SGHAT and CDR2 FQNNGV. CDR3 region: CASSFSRNEQFF. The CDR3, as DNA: TGTGCCAGCAGCTTCTCGAGGAATGAGCAGTTCTTC. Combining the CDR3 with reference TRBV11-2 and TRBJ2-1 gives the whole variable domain EAGVAQSPRYKIIEKRQSVAFWCNPISGHATLYWYQQILGQGPKLLIQFQNNGVVDDSQLPKDRFSAERLKGVDSTLKIQPAKLEDSAVYLCASSFSRNEQFFGPGTRLTVL.

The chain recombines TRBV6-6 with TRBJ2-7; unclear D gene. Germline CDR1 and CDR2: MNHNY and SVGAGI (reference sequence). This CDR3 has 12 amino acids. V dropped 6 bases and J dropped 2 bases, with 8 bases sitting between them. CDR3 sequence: CASSMDAYEQYF. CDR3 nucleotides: TGTGCCAGCAGCATGGACGCCTACGAGCAGTACTTC.

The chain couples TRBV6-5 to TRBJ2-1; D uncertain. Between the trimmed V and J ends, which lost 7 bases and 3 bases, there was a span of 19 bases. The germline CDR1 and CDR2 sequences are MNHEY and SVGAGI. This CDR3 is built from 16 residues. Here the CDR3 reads CASTPHLRMGYNEQFF. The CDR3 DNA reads TGTGCCAGCACCCCCCACTTGAGGATGGGCTACAATGAGCAGTTCTTC.

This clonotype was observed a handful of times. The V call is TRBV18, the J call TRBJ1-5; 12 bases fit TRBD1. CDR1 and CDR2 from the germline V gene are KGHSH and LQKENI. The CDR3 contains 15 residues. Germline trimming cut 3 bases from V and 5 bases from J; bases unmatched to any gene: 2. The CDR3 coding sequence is TGTGCCAGCTCACCCGGGACAGGGGGCTATCAGCCCCAGCATTTT. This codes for CASSPGTGGYQPQHF.